This T cell receptor beta chain was observed in a study of blood T cell repertoires in COVID-19. Study as a whole: Sites in the United States, Italy and Spain provided acute and convalescent COVID-19 samples. T cells, B-cell-depleted T cells, or PBMCs supplied cDNA or gDNA.

In the original workflow: By means of reference gene primer amplification, nucleated cell counts were estimated. The assay was immunoSEQ multiplex PCR, and TCRdb's table has in-frame clones only and misses some. From that table come the V and J calls and clone size; the DNA was used to work out D and trimming. Of some 110,000 clones detected, roughly 80% appear once; the ten largest clones hold approximately 3.4%. The germline CDR1 and CDR2 sequences are MNHEY and SVGAGI. This CDR3 has 14 amino acids. The germline V and J ends were trimmed by 6 bases and 4 bases, with 14 bases remaining between them.

The sequencing sample was made of peripheral blood. The sequence came from a woman aged 80 or older with active or convalescent COVID-19. The chain couples TRBV6-5 to TRBJ2-3; a weak D match, TRBD1 (6 bases). CDR3 in DNA: TGTGCCAGCAGCATTTACAGGGATCCAGATACGCAGTATTTT. Amino acid sequence: CASSIYRDPDTQYF.